The 32 T cell receptor beta chains presented below share a single source sample, sequenced in a study of shared T cell receptors in the human thymus. The data were produced by immunoSEQ multiplex PCR, yet TCRdb's version contains in-frame clones alone and is incomplete. The profile covers 550,000 to 800,000 clones, with roughly 85% appearing a single time and about 0.0098% taken by the ten largest. These records were also assigned to another study, of human thymus T cells.

The source material was thymocytes. These receptors all stem from a girl in the first two years of life with a congenital heart defect.

The chain is built from TRBV28 and TRBJ2-7, with 8 bases aligning to TRBD1. Trimming removed 5 bases from V and 6 bases from J; junction bases left unmatched: 18. The CDR3 consists of 17 residues. Looked up from germline, CDR1 is MDHEN and CDR2 is SYDVKM. The CDR3 here is CASSPIPQGALRAEQYF. DNA of the CDR3: TGTGCCAGCAGTCCCATACCCCAGGGGGCGCTTCGGGCCGAGCAGTACTTC.

This clone was observed a handful of times. Relative to the germline gene, one junction end is altered; a read error may explain this. The V call is TRBV29-1, the J call TRBJ2-1; no firm D call. Germline assignment: CDR1 SQVTM and CDR2 ANQGSEA. The CDR3 sequence is 8 residues long. In DNA, the CDR3 is TGCAGCGTTGGGGTCCAGGTCTTC. As protein: CSVGVQVF.

V gene TRBV6-6 combines with J gene TRBJ1-2, with D possibly TRBD1 on 5 matching bases. Germline-derived CDR1 and CDR2 are MNHNY and SVGAGI (reference sequence). The V end lost 7 bases, the J end lost 4 bases, and 19 bases lay between the germline ends. This CDR3 region has 15 residues. The chain's CDR3 is CASTYRGGRVYGYTF. CDR3 nucleotide sequence: TGTGCCAGCACCTACCGGGGGGGGAGGGTCTATGGCTACACCTTC.

The CDR3 sequence: CASSERAERSGANVLTF. The CDR3, as DNA: TGTGCCAGCAGTGAACGTGCAGAGCGCTCTGGGGCCAACGTCCTGACTTTC. The chain employs TRBV25-1 and TRBJ2-6; no definite D call. V was shortened by 2 bases and J by 0 bases, with 11 bases between the two germline ends. CDR3 size: 17 residues. Germline V gene lookup returns CDR1 MGHDK and CDR2 SYGVNS.

The rearrangement uses TRBV28 and TRBJ2-1, with a weak D call TRBD1 (6 bases). This CDR3 has 15 amino acids. V was clipped by 8 bases and J by 6 bases, with 20 bases between them. The germline CDR1 and CDR2 sequences are MDHEN and SYDVKM. CDR3 in amino acids: CASLDEQGSPNEQFF. CDR3 in DNA: TGTGCCAGCCTCGACGAACAGGGTTCGCCCAATGAGCAGTTCTTC.

The count of this clone is one. The chain joins TRBV7-6 to TRBJ1-1; D may be TRBD1 (5 bases). The CDR3 contains 15 residues. V lost 4 bases, J lost 9 bases, and 21 bases lay in between. Germline CDR1 reads SGHVS; CDR2 reads FNYEAQ. The DNA of the CDR3 is TGTGCCAGCAGCTCCTCAGGGAAAGCCCACCCAAAAGCTTTCTTT. It is translated as CASSSSGKAHPKAFF.

The V and J genes are TRBV7-2 and TRBJ1-1, with 8 bases that match TRBD1. V lost 1 base to trimming and J lost 2 bases; unmatched junction nucleotides: 6. Germline CDR1 and CDR2: SGHTA and FQGNSA. CDR3 length: 16 residues. The CDR3 spells CASSLGTGLGNTEAFF. The CDR3 DNA follows: TGTGCCAGCAGCTTAGGGACAGGGTTGGGTAACACTGAAGCTTTCTTT.

The chain carries TRBV10-3 and TRBJ1-1, with TRBD1 as a possible D gene (6 bases). Germline V gene sequence: CDR1 ENHRY, CDR2 SYGVKD. The V gene lost 5 bases and the J gene lost 2 bases, with 18 bases spanning the gap. This CDR3 comprises 16 residues. The CDR3 loop reads CAISKTGWGGNTEAFF. CDR3 bases: TGTGCCATCAGTAAAACAGGGTGGGGGGGAAACACTGAAGCTTTCTTT.

The genes are TRBV6-5 and TRBJ2-7; no definite D call. The CDR3 spans 13 residues. The ends were cut back, 4 bases at V and 4 bases at J, with 11 bases in the middle. Germline CDR1 reads MNHEY; CDR2 reads SVGAGI. CDR3 in amino acids: CASSSTAEYEQYF. CDR3 in DNA: TGTGCCAGCAGTTCTACGGCGGAATACGAGCAGTACTTC.

V and J are TRBV6-1 and TRBJ2-2, with 9 positions matching TRBD2. V trimming: 7 bases; J trimming: 9 bases; junction bases outside the gene matches: 9. This CDR3 contains 14 residues. In germline, CDR1 is MNHNS, CDR2 SASEGT. The CDR3 nucleotides read TGTGCCAGCAATGCAGCGGGGGGAATCCGGGAGCTGTTTTTT. This sequence encodes CASNAAGGIRELFF.

This chain links TRBV27 with TRBJ2-7; tentatively, D is TRBD1 (6 bases). Per germline, CDR1 MNHEY and CDR2 SMNVEV (reference sequence). The V end was cut by 4 bases, the J end by 3 bases, with 22 bases between. The CDR3 runs 17 residues. CDR3 nucleotide sequence: TGTGCCAGCAGTTCAACCACAGGGAGAGTAGCTAACTACGAGCAGTACTTC. It specifies CASSSTTGRVANYEQYF.

The chain is built from TRBV7-2 and TRBJ2-7; tentative D call: TRBD1 (5 bases). Germline loops: CDR1 SGHTA, CDR2 FQGNSA. V gave up 5 bases and J gave up 7 bases, with 21 bases separating them. This CDR3 is built from 15 residues. The CDR3 DNA sequence: TGTGCCAGCAGCCCCAACAGCGCCAGGGCTCGGGAGCAGTACTTC. Translated, it gives CASSPNSARAREQYF.

V gene TRBV21-1 combines with J gene TRBJ2-5; the table's D call, TRBD2, has no DNA check behind it. TRBV21-1 constitutes a pseudogene. The CDR3 loop spans 16 amino acids. The CDR3 spells CASSKGVGGHGETQYF. DNA for the CDR3: TGTGCCAGCAGCAAAGGGGTAGGCGGTCACGGAGAGACCCAGTACTTC.

Only a few counts were recorded for this clone. The rearrangement uses TRBV2 and TRBJ1-2; 7 positions match TRBD1. V trimming: 6 bases; J trimming: 7 bases; junction bases outside the gene matches: 17. Germline lookup yields CDR1 SNHLY and CDR2 FYNNEI. This CDR3 is built from 16 residues. The CDR3 DNA is TGTGCCAGCAGCCGTAACGAGAACCCCGACAGGGCTGGCTACACCTTC. Residues: CASSRNENPDRAGYTF.

This sequence joins TRBV5-5 and TRBJ2-2; 8 positions agree with TRBD1. CDR1 and CDR2 (germline): SGHKS, YYEKEE (reference sequence). V lost 5 bases, J lost 2 bases, and 5 bases stayed unmatched. This CDR3 has 15 residues. CDR3 amino acids: CASRFGQGNTGELFF. For the CDR3, the DNA is TGTGCCAGCAGATTCGGACAGGGAAACACCGGGGAGCTGTTTTTT.

The V and J genes are TRBV7-9 and TRBJ1-4; a possible D gene is TRBD1 (5 bases). Looked up from germline, CDR1 is SEHNR and CDR2 is FQNEAQ (reference sequence). The length of the CDR3 is 16 residues. Trimming shortened V by 3 bases and J by 5 bases, and 16 bases separated the two germline ends. The CDR3 DNA follows: TGTGCCAGCAGCTTTCGACAGTCTCTAAAGAATGAAAAACTGTTTTTT. Protein sequence: CASSFRQSLKNEKLFF. Combining the CDR3 with reference TRBV7-9 and TRBJ1-4 gives the whole variable domain DTGVSQNPRHKITKRGQNVTFRCDPISEHNRLYWYRQTLGQGPEFLTYFQNEAQLEKSRLLSDRFSAERPKGSFSTLEIQRTEQGDSAMYLCASSFRQSLKNEKLFFGSGTQLSVL.

V usage is TRBV19 and J usage is TRBJ1-2, with 9 bases aligning to TRBD1. CDR3 length: 15 amino acids. Germline CDR1 LNHDA, CDR2 SQIVND (reference sequence). V shed 7 bases, J shed 8 bases, and the junction held 14 bases outside the gene matches. The CDR3 reads CASTTGLQGAQGYTF. In DNA form, the CDR3 reads TGTGCCAGTACCACTGGCTTACAGGGGGCGCAGGGCTACACCTTC. The variable domain in full, with the rest retrieved from reference TRBV19 and TRBJ1-2, is DGGITQSPKYLFRKEGQNVTLSCEQNLNHDAMYWYRQDPGQGLRLIYYSQIVNDFQKGDIAEGYSVSREKKESFPLTVTSAQKNPTAFYLCASTTGLQGAQGYTFGSGTRLTVV.

The chain couples TRBV7-9 to TRBJ2-1; 7 bases agree with TRBD2. V gave up 6 bases and J gave up 4 bases; unmatched junction bases: 9. Germline CDR1 reads SEHNR; CDR2 reads FQNEAQ (reference sequence). CDR3 length: 15 residues. CDR3 sequence: CASRWGDYRYNEQFF. The CDR3 region has the DNA TGTGCCAGCAGGTGGGGGGACTATCGTTACAATGAGCAGTTCTTC.

V and J are TRBV2 and TRBJ2-1; TRBD2 agrees at 7 bases. The CDR3 loop spans 15 amino acids. Germline V gene lookup returns CDR1 SNHLY and CDR2 FYNNEI. V was clipped by 4 bases and J by 3 bases; unmatched bases: 6. CDR3 amino acids: CASSVGGGLYNEQFF. In nucleotides, the CDR3 is TGTGCCAGCAGTGTCGGCGGGGGACTCTACAATGAGCAGTTCTTC.

V gene TRBV9 combines with J gene TRBJ1-2; tentative D call: TRBD1 (5 bases). The V and J ends lost 0 bases and 0 bases respectively, with 12 bases between them. The CDR3 has 16 residues. Looked up from germline, CDR1 is SGDLS and CDR2 is YYNGEE. CDR3 coding DNA: TGTGCCAGCAGCGTAGATGGGGCAGCCACTAACTATGGCTACACCTTC. This sequence encodes CASSVDGAATNYGYTF.

The chain carries TRBV7-3 and TRBJ1-1, with TRBD1 matching 7 bases. After removal of 1 base from V and 0 bases from J, the junction contained 5 bases not matched to a gene. Germline CDR1 and CDR2: SGHTA and FQGTGA. The CDR3 is 16 amino acids. The chain's CDR3 is CASSLRERGLNTEAFF. CDR3 DNA sequence: TGTGCCAGCAGCTTAAGAGAGAGGGGGCTGAACACTGAAGCTTTCTTT.

CDR3 sequence reads: CASSPPSRGGTDTQYF. The CDR3 DNA follows: TGTGCCAGTAGTCCGCCGTCGCGGGGGGGCACAGATACGCAGTATTTT. V usage is TRBV19 and J usage is TRBJ2-3; 8 bases are a match to TRBD2. Germline V gene data show CDR1 as LNHDA and CDR2 as SQIVND (reference sequence). Unmatched junction bases numbered 8, after V lost 5 bases and J lost 1 base. CDR3 length equals 16 residues.

The chain has TRBV4-3 and TRBJ1-1; D might be TRBD1 (6 bases). Germline values: CDR1 LGHNA, CDR2 YSLEER. The CDR3 spans 16 residues. The V gene lost 1 base and the J gene lost 4 bases, with 16 bases spanning the gap. CDR3 sequence (DNA): TGCGCCAGCAGCCAAGTAGTTATACAGGGTTCCACTGAAGCTTTCTTT. Translated: CASSQVVIQGSTEAFF.

The gene calls are TRBV9 and TRBJ1-3, with 11 bases identical to TRBD1. This CDR3 is built from 19 residues. The V gene end was trimmed by 1 base and the J gene end by 0 bases; junction bases not matched to a gene: 9. Germline lookup yields CDR1 SGDLS and CDR2 YYNGEE. The CDR3 nucleotides read TGTGCCAGCAGCGTAAAGAGCGGGGACAGGGGGATCTCTGGAAACACCATATATTTT. It translates to CASSVKSGDRGISGNTIYF.

V and J are TRBV7-2 and TRBJ2-5, with 9 bases fitting TRBD2. J lost 5 bases, V lost 3 bases, and 7 bases had no gene match. The CDR3 has 15 amino acids. Germline V CDR1 and CDR2: SGHTA, FQGNSA. The CDR3 spells CASSLPRGGQETQYF. CDR3 bases: TGTGCCAGCAGCTTGCCGCGGGGGGGCCAGGAGACCCAGTACTTC.

J is TRBJ1-2 and V is TRBV5-5; no reliable D call. Trimming took off 5 bases at V and 4 bases at J, with 18 bases between the two ends. Germline-derived CDR1 and CDR2 are SGHKS and YYEKEE (reference sequence). This CDR3 comprises 15 residues. CDR3 DNA: TGTGCCAGCAGTCACCACTTCCCGCCACCCTATGGCTACACCTTC. Translation gives CASSHHFPPPYGYTF.

A single count supports this clone. V gene TRBV5-4 combines with J gene TRBJ2-1; D is possibly TRBD2 (5 bases). V dropped 0 bases and J dropped 8 bases, with 15 bases sitting between them. This CDR3 region has 15 residues. Germline V lookup: CDR1 SGHNT, CDR2 YYREEE (reference sequence). CDR3 residues: CASSLEGIGVYEQFF. The CDR3 DNA reads TGTGCCAGCAGCTTGGAAGGGATCGGGGTCTATGAGCAGTTCTTC.

The V call is TRBV15, the J call TRBJ1-2, with 9 bases that match TRBD1. The V gene's germline CDR1 is LNHNV and CDR2 YYDKDF (reference sequence). The CDR3 covers 14 residues. V lost 1 base to trimming and J lost 7 bases; unmatched junction nucleotides: 4. The CDR3 loop is CATSRAQGARGYTF. The DNA of the CDR3 is TGTGCCACCAGCAGAGCACAGGGGGCGCGTGGCTACACCTTC.

The V and J genes are TRBV6-5 and TRBJ2-3, with D possibly TRBD2 on 5 matching bases. V lost 2 bases and J lost 2, with 14 bases in between. Per the germline V gene, CDR1 is MNHEY and CDR2 is SVGAGI. CDR3 length: 16 residues. In DNA form, the CDR3 reads TGTGCCAGCAGTTACCTGGGGAGTAGCCCCACAGATACGCAGTATTTT. Translating it yields CASSYLGSSPTDTQYF.

The chain carries TRBV5-8 and TRBJ1-2; TRBD1 matches 7 bases. The germline gives CDR1 SGHTS, CDR2 YDEGEE. V shed 3 bases and J 7 bases; nucleotides not matched to a gene: 12. This CDR3 is built from 15 residues. The CDR3 DNA follows: TGTGCCAGCAGCTCCCCCATCACAGGGGTTTCTGGCTACACCTTC. Residues: CASSSPITGVSGYTF.

The chain uses TRBV7-9 and TRBJ1-4; possibly TRBD1 for D (6 bases). The CDR3 totals 17 residues. Trimming took off 4 bases at V and 2 bases at J, with 17 bases between the two ends. The germline V gene has CDR1 SEHNR and CDR2 FQNEAQ (reference sequence). The CDR3 region is CASSSIKQGSTNEKLFF. CDR3 nucleotide sequence: TGTGCCAGCAGCTCTATAAAACAGGGTAGCACTAATGAAAAACTGTTTTTT. The complete variable domain, with remaining parts taken from reference TRBV7-9 and TRBJ1-4, reads DTGVSQNPRHKITKRGQNVTFRCDPISEHNRLYWYRQTLGQGPEFLTYFQNEAQLEKSRLLSDRFSAERPKGSFSTLEIQRTEQGDSAMYLCASSSIKQGSTNEKLFFGSGTQLSVL.

The chain recombines TRBV28 with TRBJ1-3; perhaps TRBD1 as D (5 bases). This CDR3 region has 18 residues. Trimming pared 6 bases from V and 0 bases from J, leaving 21 bases between. Germline assignment: CDR1 MDHEN and CDR2 SYDVKM. The CDR3 protein is CASSPDYGHSPSGNTIYF. The CDR3 DNA reads TGTGCCAGCAGCCCAGATTATGGACACAGTCCCTCTGGAAACACCATATATTTT.